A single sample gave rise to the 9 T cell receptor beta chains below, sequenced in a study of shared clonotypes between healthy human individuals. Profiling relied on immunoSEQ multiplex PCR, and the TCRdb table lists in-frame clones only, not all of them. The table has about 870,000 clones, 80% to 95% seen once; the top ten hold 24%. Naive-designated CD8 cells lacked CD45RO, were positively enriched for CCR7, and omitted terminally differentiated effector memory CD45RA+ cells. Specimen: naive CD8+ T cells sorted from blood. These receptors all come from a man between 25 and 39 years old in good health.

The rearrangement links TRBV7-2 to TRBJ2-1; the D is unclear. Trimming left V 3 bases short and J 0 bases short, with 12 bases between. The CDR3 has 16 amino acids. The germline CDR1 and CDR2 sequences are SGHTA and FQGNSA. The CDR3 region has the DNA TGTGCCAGCAGCTTTTTATCGGCGGCCTCCTACAATGAGCAGTTCTTC. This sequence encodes CASSFLSAASYNEQFF.

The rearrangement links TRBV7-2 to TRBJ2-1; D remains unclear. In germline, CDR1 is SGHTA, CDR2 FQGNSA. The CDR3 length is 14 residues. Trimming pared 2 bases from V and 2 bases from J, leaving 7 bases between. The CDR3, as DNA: TGTGCCAGCAGCTTAAGAACAACCTACAATGAGCAGTTCTTC. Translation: CASSLRTTYNEQFF.

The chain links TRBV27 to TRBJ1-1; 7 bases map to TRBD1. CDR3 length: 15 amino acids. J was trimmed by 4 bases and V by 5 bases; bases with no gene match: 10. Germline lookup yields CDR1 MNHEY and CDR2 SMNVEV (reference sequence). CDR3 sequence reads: CASSPETGLFTEAFF. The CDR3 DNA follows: TGTGCCAGCAGTCCAGAGACAGGGCTTTTCACTGAAGCTTTCTTT.

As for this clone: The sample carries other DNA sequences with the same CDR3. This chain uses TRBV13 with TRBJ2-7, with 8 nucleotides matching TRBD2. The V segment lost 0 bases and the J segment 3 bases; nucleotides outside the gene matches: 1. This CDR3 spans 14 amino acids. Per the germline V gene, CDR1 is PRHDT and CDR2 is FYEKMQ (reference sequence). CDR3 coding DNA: TGTGCCAGCAGCTTAGGGCTAGCGGGCTACGAGCAGTACTTC. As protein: CASSLGLAGYEQYF. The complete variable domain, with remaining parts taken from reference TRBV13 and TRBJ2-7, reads AAGVIQSPRHLIKEKRETATLKCYPIPRHDTVYWYQQGPGQDPQFLISFYEKMQSDKGSIPDRFSAQQFSDYHSELNMSSLELGDSALYFCASSLGLAGYEQYFGPGTRLTVT.

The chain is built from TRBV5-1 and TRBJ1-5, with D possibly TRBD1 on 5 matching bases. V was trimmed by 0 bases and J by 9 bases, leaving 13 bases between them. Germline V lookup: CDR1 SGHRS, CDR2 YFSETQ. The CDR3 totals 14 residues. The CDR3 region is CASSLVGGYWPQHF. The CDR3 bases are TGCGCCAGCAGCTTGGTTGGGGGGTATTGGCCCCAGCATTTT.

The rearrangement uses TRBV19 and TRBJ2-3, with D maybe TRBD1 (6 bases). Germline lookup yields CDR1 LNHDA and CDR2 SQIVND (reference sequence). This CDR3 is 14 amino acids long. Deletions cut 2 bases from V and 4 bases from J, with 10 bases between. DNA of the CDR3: TGTGCCAGTAGTATAACAGGGTACCCAGATACGCAGTATTTT. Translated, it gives CASSITGYPDTQYF.

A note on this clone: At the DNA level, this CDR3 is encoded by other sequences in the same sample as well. CDR3 residues: CASSYSNSGNTIYF. The CDR3 DNA follows: TGTGCCAGCAGTTACAGCAACTCTGGAAACACCATATATTTT. The chain links TRBV6-5 to TRBJ1-3, with no clear D. Germline CDR1 is MNHEY and CDR2 is SVGAGI. Trimming left V 2 bases short and J 0 bases short, with 5 bases between. The CDR3 consists of 14 residues.

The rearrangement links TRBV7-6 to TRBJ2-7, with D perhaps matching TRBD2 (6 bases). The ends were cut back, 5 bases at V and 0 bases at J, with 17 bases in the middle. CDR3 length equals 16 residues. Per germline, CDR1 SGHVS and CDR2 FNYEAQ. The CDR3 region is CASSPGYDSGSYEQYF. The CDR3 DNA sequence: TGTGCCAGCAGCCCCGGATATGATAGCGGCTCCTACGAGCAGTACTTC.

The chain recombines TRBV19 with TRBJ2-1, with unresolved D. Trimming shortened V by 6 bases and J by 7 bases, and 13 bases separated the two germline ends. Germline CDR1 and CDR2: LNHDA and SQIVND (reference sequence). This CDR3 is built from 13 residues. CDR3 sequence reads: CASSPRAWNEQFF. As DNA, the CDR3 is TGTGCCAGTAGCCCCCGGGCGTGGAATGAGCAGTTCTTC.